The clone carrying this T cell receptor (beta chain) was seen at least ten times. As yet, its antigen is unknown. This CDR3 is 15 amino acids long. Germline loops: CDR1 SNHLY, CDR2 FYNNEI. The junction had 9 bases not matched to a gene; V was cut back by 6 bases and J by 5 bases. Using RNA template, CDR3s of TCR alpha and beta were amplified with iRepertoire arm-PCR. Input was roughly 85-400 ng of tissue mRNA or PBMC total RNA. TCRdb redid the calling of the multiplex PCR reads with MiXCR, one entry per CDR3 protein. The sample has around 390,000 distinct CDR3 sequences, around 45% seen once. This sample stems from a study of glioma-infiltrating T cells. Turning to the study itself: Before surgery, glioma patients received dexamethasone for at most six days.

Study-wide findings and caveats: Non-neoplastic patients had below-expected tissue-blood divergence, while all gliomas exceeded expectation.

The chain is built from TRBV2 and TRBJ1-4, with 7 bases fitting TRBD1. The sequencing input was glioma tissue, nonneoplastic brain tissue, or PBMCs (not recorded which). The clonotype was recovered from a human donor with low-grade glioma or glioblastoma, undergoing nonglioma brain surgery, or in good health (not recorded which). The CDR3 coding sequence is TGTGCCAGCAGCGAACGACAGGGTAGGAATGAAAAACTGTTTTTT. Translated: CASSERQGRNEKLFF.